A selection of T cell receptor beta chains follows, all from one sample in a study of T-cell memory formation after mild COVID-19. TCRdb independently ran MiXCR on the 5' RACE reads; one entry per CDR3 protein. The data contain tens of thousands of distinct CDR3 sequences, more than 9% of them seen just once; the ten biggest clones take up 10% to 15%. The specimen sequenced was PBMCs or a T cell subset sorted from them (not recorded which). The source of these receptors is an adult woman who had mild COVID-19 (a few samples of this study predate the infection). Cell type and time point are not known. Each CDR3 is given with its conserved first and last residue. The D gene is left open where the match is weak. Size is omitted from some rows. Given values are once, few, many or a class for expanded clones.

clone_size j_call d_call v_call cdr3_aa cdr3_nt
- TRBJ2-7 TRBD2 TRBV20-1 CSALRRAGAYEQYF TGCAGTGCCCTTAGGAGGGCGGGGGCCTACGAGCAGTACTTC
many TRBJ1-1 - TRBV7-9 CASSLLGETEAFF TGTGCCAGCAGCCTCCTTGGAGAAACTGAAGCTTTCTTT
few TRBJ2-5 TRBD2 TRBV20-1 CSAPSGGNQETQYF TGCAGTGCTCCTAGCGGGGGGAATCAAGAGACCCAGTACTTC
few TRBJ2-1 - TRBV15 CATSRDPIHNEQFF TGTGCCACCAGCAGAGATCCGATTCACAATGAGCAGTTCTTC
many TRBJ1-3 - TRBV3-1 CASSQQGSGNTIYF TGTGCCAGCAGCCAACAGGGTTCTGGAAACACCATATATTTT
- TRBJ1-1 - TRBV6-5 CASFMTVAQGTEAFF TGTGCCAGCTTTATGACAGTGGCCCAGGGCACTGAAGCTTTCTTT
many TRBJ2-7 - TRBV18 CASSTGRLSYEQYF TGTGCCAGCTCAACGGGACGGCTCTCCTACGAGCAGTACTTC
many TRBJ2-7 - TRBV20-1 CSAIRSDRINYEQYF TGCAGTGCTATTCGGTCTGACAGGATTAACTACGAGCAGTACTTC
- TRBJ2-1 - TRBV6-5 CASKTQNNNEQFF TGTGCCAGCAAAACACAGAATAACAATGAGCAGTTCTTC
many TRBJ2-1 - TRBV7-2 CASAGTGFVEQFF TGTGCCAGCGCCGGGACTGGCTTCGTTGAGCAGTTCTTC
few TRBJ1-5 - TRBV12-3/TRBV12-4 CASSLIIGGWGNQPQHF TGTGCCAGCAGTTTGATTATCGGGGGTTGGGGCAATCAGCCCCAGCATTTT
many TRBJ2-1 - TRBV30 CAWSVLQGGNEQFF TGTGCCTGGAGTGTACTTCAGGGCGGGAATGAGCAGTTCTTC
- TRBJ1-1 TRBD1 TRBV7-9 CASSLASTGRAEAFF TGTGCCAGCAGCTTAGCTTCGACAGGGAGGGCTGAAGCTTTCTTT
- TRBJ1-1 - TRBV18 CASSPRTEMNTEAFF TGTGCCAGCTCACCACGGACGGAGATGAACACTGAAGCTTTCTTT
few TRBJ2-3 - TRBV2 CASGSGWKTDTQYF TGTGCCAGCGGCTCAGGGTGGAAGACAGATACGCAGTATTTT
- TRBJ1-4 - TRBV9 CASSTHGQPTNEKLFF TGTGCCAGCAGCACTCACGGACAGCCAACTAATGAAAAACTGTTTTTT
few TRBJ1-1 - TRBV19 CASSINPGGTEAFF TGTGCCAGTAGTATAAACCCCGGGGGGACTGAAGCTTTCTTT
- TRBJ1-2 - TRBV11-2 CASSLEGASYGYTF TGTGCCAGCAGCTTAGAGGGAGCCAGCTATGGCTACACCTTC
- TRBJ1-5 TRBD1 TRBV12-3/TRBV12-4 CASRQEGTVNQPQHF TGTGCCAGCAGGCAAGAAGGGACAGTCAATCAGCCCCAGCATTTT
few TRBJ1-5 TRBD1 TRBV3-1 CASSLTGSDQPQHF TGTGCCAGCAGCTTGACAGGGTCTGATCAGCCCCAGCATTTT
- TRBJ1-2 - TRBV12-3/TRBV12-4 CASSRQGVEGYTF TGTGCCAGCAGCCGACAAGGAGTAGAAGGCTACACCTTC
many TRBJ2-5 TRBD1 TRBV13 CASSWTGRETQYF TGTGCCAGCAGCTGGACAGGGAGGGAGACCCAGTACTTC
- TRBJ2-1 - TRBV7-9 CASSLVLAGSHNEQFF TGTGCCAGCAGCTTAGTACTAGCTGGGTCACACAATGAGCAGTTCTTC
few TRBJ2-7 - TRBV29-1 CSVVSRGTYEQYF TGCAGCGTTGTGTCCAGGGGAACCTACGAGCAGTACTTC
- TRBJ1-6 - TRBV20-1 CSARGEQDSSYNSPLHF TGCAGTGCTAGAGGCGAACAGGACAGCTCCTATAATTCACCCCTCCACTTT
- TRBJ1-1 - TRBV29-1 CSVSPTGNTEAFF TGCAGCGTCTCCCCTACAGGGAACACTGAAGCTTTCTTT